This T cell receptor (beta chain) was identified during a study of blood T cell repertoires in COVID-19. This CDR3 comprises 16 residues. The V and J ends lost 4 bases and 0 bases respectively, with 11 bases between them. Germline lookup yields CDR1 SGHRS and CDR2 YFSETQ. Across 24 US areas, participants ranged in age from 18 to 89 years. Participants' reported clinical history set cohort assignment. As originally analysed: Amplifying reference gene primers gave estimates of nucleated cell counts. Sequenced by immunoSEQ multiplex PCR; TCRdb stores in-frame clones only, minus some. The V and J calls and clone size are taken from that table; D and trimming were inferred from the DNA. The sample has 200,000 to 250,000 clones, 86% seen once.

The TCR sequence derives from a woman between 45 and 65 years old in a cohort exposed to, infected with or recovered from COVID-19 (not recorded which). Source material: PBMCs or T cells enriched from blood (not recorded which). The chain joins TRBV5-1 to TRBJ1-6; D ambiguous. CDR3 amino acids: CASSPGESSYNSPLHF. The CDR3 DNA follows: TGCGCCAGCAGCCCCGGGGAGAGCTCCTATAATTCACCCCTCCACTTT.